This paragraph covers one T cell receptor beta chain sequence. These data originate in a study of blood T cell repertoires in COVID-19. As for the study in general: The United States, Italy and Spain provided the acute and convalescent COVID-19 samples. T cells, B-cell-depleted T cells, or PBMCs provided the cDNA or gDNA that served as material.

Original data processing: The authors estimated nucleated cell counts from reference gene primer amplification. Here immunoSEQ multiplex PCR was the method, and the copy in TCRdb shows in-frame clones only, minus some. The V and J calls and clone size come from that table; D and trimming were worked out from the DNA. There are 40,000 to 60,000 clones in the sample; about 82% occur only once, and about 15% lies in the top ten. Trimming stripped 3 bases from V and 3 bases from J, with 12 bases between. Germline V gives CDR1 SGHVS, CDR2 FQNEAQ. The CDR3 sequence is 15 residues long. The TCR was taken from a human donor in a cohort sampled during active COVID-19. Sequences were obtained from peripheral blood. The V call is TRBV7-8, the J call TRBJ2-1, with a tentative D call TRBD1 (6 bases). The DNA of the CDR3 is TGTGCCAGCAGCTTGCGGACAGCTAACTACAATGAGCAGTTCTTC. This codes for CASSLRTANYNEQFF.